This T cell receptor beta chain was identified in a study of blood T cell repertoires in COVID-19. Study-level background: PBMCs, B-cell-depleted T cells, or T cells were the source of the cDNA or gDNA that made up the material.

Measured with immunoSEQ multiplex PCR; TCRdb has only the in-frame clones, and not every one. The table includes around 140,000 clones, 85% to 90% detected once. The CDR3 spans 13 residues. Between the trimmed V and J ends, which lost 3 bases and 7 bases, there was a span of 9 bases. CDR1 is KGHDR, CDR2 SFDVKD, per germline. This TCR was recovered from a young man with COVID-19, enrolled during active disease. The chain is built from TRBV24-1 and TRBJ2-1; D unclear. The material sequenced was peripheral blood. The CDR3 DNA reads as TGTGCCACCAGTGATCCTGCCAGAAATGAGCAGTTCTTC. This translates into CATSDPARNEQFF.